The TCR beta chain under discussion was sequenced for a study of radiation and T cells in renal cell carcinoma. The study's findings and limits: Pretreatment tumor biopsies were lacking, so baseline clonotypes are unknown.

This clone was detected a few times. Antigen: not known. The repertoire was sequenced with immunoSEQ multiplex PCR; TCRdb's copy has only in-frame clones and lacks some. The sample has some 150,000 clones, about 86% seen once. Time point here: blood 4 weeks post-SBRT, at nephrectomy. Treatment here: 15 Gy SBRT to primary tumor, nephrectomy 4 weeks later. The tumor was a clear cell renal cell carcinoma. V lost 0 bases, J lost 6 bases, and 12 bases stayed unmatched. Per the germline V gene, CDR1 is SGHRS and CDR2 is YFSETQ. The CDR3 totals 17 residues. The material was blood, obtained from a patient whose treatment included radiotherapy and nephrectomy. The chain joins TRBV5-1 to TRBJ1-2; 9 nucleotides agree with TRBD1. The clonotype was recovered from a woman aged 45-65 years with renal cell carcinoma. CDR3 DNA sequence: TGCGCCAGCAGCTTGGGGAGGGGGACAGGGTTATCGGATGGCTACACCTTC. Residues: CASSLGRGTGLSDGYTF.